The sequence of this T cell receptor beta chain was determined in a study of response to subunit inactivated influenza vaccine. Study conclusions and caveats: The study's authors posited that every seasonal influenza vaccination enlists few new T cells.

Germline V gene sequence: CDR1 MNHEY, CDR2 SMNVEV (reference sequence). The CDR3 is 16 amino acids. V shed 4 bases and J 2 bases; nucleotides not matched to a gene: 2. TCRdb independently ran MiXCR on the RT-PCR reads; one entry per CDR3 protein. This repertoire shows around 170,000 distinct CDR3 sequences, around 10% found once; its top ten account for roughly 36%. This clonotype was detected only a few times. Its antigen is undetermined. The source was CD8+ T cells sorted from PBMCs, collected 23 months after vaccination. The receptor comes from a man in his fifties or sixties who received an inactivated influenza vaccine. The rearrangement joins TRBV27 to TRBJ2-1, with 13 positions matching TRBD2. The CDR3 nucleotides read TGTGCCAGCAGTTCCGGGACTAGCGGGACCTACAATGAGCAGTTCTTC. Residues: CASSSGTSGTYNEQFF.